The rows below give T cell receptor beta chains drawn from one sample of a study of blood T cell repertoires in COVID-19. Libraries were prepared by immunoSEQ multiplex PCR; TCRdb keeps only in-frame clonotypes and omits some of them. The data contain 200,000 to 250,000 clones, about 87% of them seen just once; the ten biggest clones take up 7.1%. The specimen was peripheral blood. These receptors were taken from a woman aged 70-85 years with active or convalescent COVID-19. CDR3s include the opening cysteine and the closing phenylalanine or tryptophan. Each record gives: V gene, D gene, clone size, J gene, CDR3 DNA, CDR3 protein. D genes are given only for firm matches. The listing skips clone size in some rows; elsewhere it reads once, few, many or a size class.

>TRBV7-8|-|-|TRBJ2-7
TGTGCCAGCAGCTTAGTCAGGGGCTACGAGCAGTACTTC
CASSLVRGYEQYF
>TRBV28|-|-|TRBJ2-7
TGTGCCAGCAGTTTAGGCGGGTCCGCCTACGAGCAGTACTTC
CASSLGGSAYEQYF
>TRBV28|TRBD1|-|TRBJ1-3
TGTGCCAGCAGTTCACCGGGACAGGGGGCGGACACCATATATTTT
CASSSPGQGADTIYF
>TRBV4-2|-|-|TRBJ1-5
TGTGCCAGCAGCCAAGCCACTTCAAATCAGCCCCAGCATTTT
CASSQATSNQPQHF
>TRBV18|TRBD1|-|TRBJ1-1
TGTGCCAGCTCACCACCAGGACGGGACAGTTATGAAGCTTTCTTT
CASSPPGRDSYEAFF
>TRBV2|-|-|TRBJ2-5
TGTGCCAGCAGTGAAGTTCCTAGCGTGCTGGAGACCCAGTACTTC
CASSEVPSVLETQYF
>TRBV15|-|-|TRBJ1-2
TGTGCCACCAGCTCCGCGCAGGGTTATGGCTACACCTTC
CATSSAQGYGYTF
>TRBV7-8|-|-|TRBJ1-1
TGTGCCAGCAGCTTATCAGGCCCTGAAGCTTTCTTT
CASSLSGPEAFF
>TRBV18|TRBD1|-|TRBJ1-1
TGTGCCAGCTCACCGGGACAGCTGAACACTGAAGCTTTCTTT
CASSPGQLNTEAFF
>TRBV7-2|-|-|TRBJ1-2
TGTGCCAGCAGCTTTACGGGGGGATGGGGCTACACCTTC
CASSFTGGWGYTF
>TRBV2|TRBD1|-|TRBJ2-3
TGTGCCAGACCACAGGGGCTCGGCACAGATACGCAGTATTTT
CARPQGLGTDTQYF
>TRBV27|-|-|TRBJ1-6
TGTGCCAGCAGTTTAAGTCCAGGGACACCCCTCCACTTT
CASSLSPGTPLHF
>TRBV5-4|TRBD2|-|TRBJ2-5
TGTGCCAGCAGCGAGTACGGGACTAGCGGGCGGGAGACCCAGTACTTC
CASSEYGTSGRETQYF
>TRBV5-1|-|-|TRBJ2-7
TGCGCCAGCAGCAATGGTGGTGGGCAAGGCTACGAGCAGTACTTC
CASSNGGGQGYEQYF
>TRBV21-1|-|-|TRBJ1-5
TGTGCCAGCAGCTCCCGACAGGGTAGAGGATGGATAAGCAATCAGCCCCAGCATTTT
CASSSRQGRGWISNQPQHF
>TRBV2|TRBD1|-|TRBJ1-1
TGTGCCAGCAGTGGGGGACAGGCCACTGAAGCTTTCTTT
CASSGGQATEAFF
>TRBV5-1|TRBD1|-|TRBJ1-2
TGCGCCAGCAGCTTGGCCCAGGGGGCGTTTGGCTACACCTTC
CASSLAQGAFGYTF
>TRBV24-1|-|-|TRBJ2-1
TGTGCCACCAGTGACCCCCCGGACAATGAGCAGTTCTTC
CATSDPPDNEQFF
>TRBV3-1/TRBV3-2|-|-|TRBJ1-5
TGTGCCAGCAGCCTCAAGGGGTCGGACAATCAGCCCCAGCATTTT
CASSLKGSDNQPQHF
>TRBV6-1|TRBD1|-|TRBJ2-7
TGTGCCAGCAGAGAAGGGGGCGTCTACGAGCAGTACTTC
CASREGGVYEQYF
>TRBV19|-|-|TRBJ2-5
TGTGCCAGTAGTATTTCTGAGACCCAGTACTTC
CASSISETQYF
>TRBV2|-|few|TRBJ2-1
TGTGCCAGCAGTGGCGGGGCCTACAATGAGCAGTTCTTC
CASSGGAYNEQFF
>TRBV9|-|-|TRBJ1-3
TGTGCCAGCAGCCCCTCGACAGCCCTGACTCACTCTGGAAACACCATATATTTT
CASSPSTALTHSGNTIYF